The present TCR beta chain was sequenced within a study of cytomegalovirus exposure and HLA in healthy donors. Findings and caveats of the study: Sequences of the TCR beta chain were said to predict the HLA-A and HLA-B alleles of most subjects accurately.

The PCR made use of 60 Vbeta and 13 Jbeta primers. Here immunoSEQ multiplex PCR was the method, and the copy in TCRdb shows in-frame clones only, minus some. The data contain 200,000 or so clones, 70% to 85% of them singletons. As for this clone: Antigen: not known.

The sample consisted of PBMCs. The clonotype was recovered from a boy between 2 and 10 years old in good health and CMV-seronegative.

The CDR3: CASSLIGRGQGGYTF. As DNA, the CDR3 is TGTGCCAGCAGCTTAATTGGCAGGGGACAAGGTGGCTACACCTTC. The chain has TRBV7-3 and TRBJ1-2, with D possibly being TRBD1 (6 bases). Germline CDR1 and CDR2: SGHTA and FQGTGA. The germline V and J ends were trimmed by 1 base and 7 bases, with 16 bases remaining between them. The CDR3 contains 15 residues. The full variable domain, completed using reference TRBV7-3 and TRBJ1-2, is GAGVSQTPSNKVTEKGKYVELRCDPISGHTALYWYRQSLGQGPEFLIYFQGTGAADDSGLPNDRFFAVRPEGSVSTLKIQRTERGDSAVYLCASSLIGRGQGGYTFGSGTRLTVV.